These 23 T cell receptor beta chains share one sample of origin, sequenced in a study of OX40 agonist ivuxolimab in advanced cancers. Only in-frame clones appear in the TCRdb table, and some are missing; sequencing was by immunoSEQ multiplex PCR. The table has about 98,000 clones, approximately 93% seen once. The sample consisted of CD4+ or CD8+ T cells sorted from blood, taken in a trial of the OX40 agonist ivuxolimab. The receptors were gathered from an adult with an advanced solid tumor such as melanoma, head and neck, liver or kidney cancer.

This sequence joins TRBV4-2 and TRBJ2-1; possibly TRBD1 or TRBD2 for D (5 bases each). CDR1 is LGHNA and CDR2 is YNFKEQ in the germline V gene. The CDR3 extends over 14 amino acids. V lost 0 bases and J 7 bases, leaving 10 bases between the germline ends. CDR3 in DNA: TGTGCCAGCAGCCAAGATTTTGGGGGTAATGAGCAGTTCTTC. Protein: CASSQDFGGNEQFF.

The chain joins TRBV15 to TRBJ2-7; no clear D gene. V was cut by 0 bases and J by 7 bases, with 10 bases left in between. Germline CDR1 and CDR2: LNHNV and YYDKDF (reference sequence). The CDR3 has 13 amino acids. DNA for the CDR3: TGTGCCACCAGCAGAGATCCTCTGGGGGAGCAGTACGTC. Translating it yields CATSRDPLGEQYV.

The gene calls are TRBV30 and TRBJ1-5, with no clear D. Looked up from germline, CDR1 is GTSNPN and CDR2 is SVGIG (reference sequence). The V and J ends lost 1 base and 1 base respectively, with 14 bases between them. The CDR3 spans 16 residues. The CDR3 DNA reads as TGTGCCTGGAGTGATTCCCTTACATGGAGCAATCAGCCCCAGCATTTT. It specifies CAWSDSLTWSNQPQHF.

This sequence joins TRBV4-3 and TRBJ2-7; D ambiguous. V was trimmed by 2 bases and J by 2 bases, leaving 7 bases between them. Germline V CDR1 and CDR2: LGHNA, YSLEER. The length of the CDR3 is 13 residues. The CDR3 loop reads CASSQSRPYEQYF. The CDR3 DNA follows: TGCGCCAGCAGCCAATCGAGACCCTACGAGCAGTACTTC.

This chain uses TRBV4-3 with TRBJ2-5; D not certain. Per germline, CDR1 LGHNA and CDR2 YSLEER. The CDR3 covers 13 residues. The ends were cut back, 0 bases at V and 7 bases at J, with 9 bases in the middle. The CDR3 DNA sequence: TGCGCCAGCAGCCAAGATCCCCGAGGGACCCAGTACTTC. It codes for CASSQDPRGTQYF.

This rearrangement joins TRBV10-3 to TRBJ2-3; D might be TRBD2 (6 bases). CDR1 is ENHRY, CDR2 SYGVKD, per germline. V was shortened by 0 bases and J by 2 bases, with 15 bases between the two germline ends. This CDR3 has 17 amino acids. The CDR3: CAISESLRRGSTDTQYF. The CDR3 DNA follows: TGTGCCATCAGTGAGTCTCTAAGGAGGGGATCCACAGATACGCAGTATTTT.

The genes are TRBV6-1 and TRBJ2-2; TRBD1 or TRBD2 may be the D gene (6 bases each). V shed 10 bases and J shed 4 bases, with 19 bases lying between them. The CDR3 contains 15 residues. Germline lookup yields CDR1 MNHNS and CDR2 SASEGT. The CDR3 spells CAIRRGSAGTGELFF. The CDR3 nucleotides are TGTGCCATTCGGAGGGGGTCGGCGGGCACCGGGGAGCTGTTTTTT.

The genes are TRBV6-6 and TRBJ2-7; D might be TRBD1 (6 bases). Germline CDR1 MNHNY, CDR2 SVGAGI (reference sequence). V was cut by 7 bases and J by 4 bases, with 17 bases left in between. The length of the CDR3 is 14 residues. The chain's CDR3 is CASTPSGTSYEQYF. The CDR3 DNA reads as TGTGCCAGCACCCCCTCGGGGACATCTTACGAGCAGTACTTC.

The chain employs TRBV2 and TRBJ2-1, with D perhaps assigned TRBD1 or TRBD2 (6 bases each). Germline V gives CDR1 SNHLY, CDR2 FYNNEI. V was trimmed by 7 bases and J by 8 bases, leaving 15 bases between them. The CDR3 has 13 amino acids. Here the CDR3 DNA reads TGTGCCAGCAAAGGACTTGGGGGGCATGAGCAGTTCTTC. Its protein product is CASKGLGGHEQFF.

The gene calls are TRBV28 and TRBJ2-5; the D is unclear. V dropped 6 bases and J dropped 0 bases, with 5 bases sitting between them. This CDR3 is 12 amino acids long. CDR1 MDHEN and CDR2 SYDVKM come from the germline V gene. As DNA, the CDR3 is TGTGCCAGCAGCCCTTACCAAGAGACCCAGTACTTC. It is translated as CASSPYQETQYF.

This clone was counted a single time. This chain joins TRBV5-1 and TRBJ2-3, with 7 bases that match TRBD2. Losses at the gene ends were 0 bases for V and 2 bases for J; bases not matched to a gene: 6. Germline CDR1 and CDR2: SGHRS and YFSETQ. The CDR3 covers 16 residues. CDR3 residues: CASSLASSGFTDTQYF. The CDR3 DNA is TGCGCCAGCAGCTTGGCCTCTAGCGGTTTCACAGATACGCAGTATTTT.

The chain employs TRBV4-3 and TRBJ2-1, with D tentatively TRBD1 (6 bases). The germline V and J ends were trimmed by 1 base and 5 bases, with 12 bases remaining between them. CDR3 length: 15 residues. The germline V gene encodes CDR1 LGHNA and CDR2 YSLEER. The CDR3 region has the DNA TGCGCCAGCAGCCAAGGAGGGGGACGCGACAATGAGCAGTTCTTC. It is translated as CASSQGGGRDNEQFF.

The chain has TRBV28 and TRBJ1-3, with D uncertain. From germline, CDR1 is MDHEN and CDR2 SYDVKM. CDR3 length equals 16 residues. Trimming cost V 4 bases and J 0 bases, with 13 bases left between them. This CDR3 is CASSSRAYYSGNTIYF. The DNA of the CDR3 is TGTGCCAGCAGTTCCCGGGCCTATTACTCTGGAAACACCATATATTTT.

This clone was observed a single time. This chain uses TRBV6-4 with TRBJ1-6; the D is unclear. The CDR3 has 14 residues. From germline, CDR1 is MRHNA and CDR2 SNTAGT. Trimming took 3 bases from V and 10 from J, leaving 13 bases between them. In nucleotides, the CDR3 is TGTGCCAGCAGTGAGACTGGTTCGGACTCACCCCTCCACTTT. This gives the protein CASSETGSDSPLHF.

V and J are TRBV5-1 and TRBJ2-3; D uncertain. Germline loops: CDR1 SGHRS, CDR2 YFSETQ. Trimming left V 0 bases short and J 4 bases short, with 9 bases between. This CDR3 is built from 14 residues. The CDR3 nucleotides are TGCGCCAGCAGCTTGGGGCTAGTGGCAGATACGCAGTATTTT. Translated: CASSLGLVADTQYF.

This chain uses TRBV19 with TRBJ1-4; 11 bases fit TRBD1. Germline V CDR1 and CDR2: LNHDA, SQIVND (reference sequence). CDR3 size: 17 residues. J lost 6 bases, V lost 4 bases, and 10 bases had no gene match. CDR3 amino acids: CASSTPLWTGGDEKLFF. The CDR3 DNA reads as TGTGCCAGTAGTACTCCCCTATGGACAGGGGGCGATGAAAAACTGTTTTTT.

The J gene is TRBJ1-2, the V gene TRBV12-5; no clear D. The germline CDR1 and CDR2 sequences are LGHNT and FRNRAP. Trimming left V 6 bases short and J 5 bases short, with 16 bases between. This CDR3 is 14 amino acids long. The CDR3 protein is CASGPGSSIYGYTF. The CDR3, as DNA: TGTGCTAGTGGCCCCGGGTCGTCCATATATGGCTACACCTTC.

This chain uses TRBV7-6 with TRBJ1-1; D uncertain. The CDR3 covers 10 residues. CDR1 is SGHVS, CDR2 FNYEAQ, per germline. With 11 bases removed from V and 0 bases from J, the gap between germline ends came to 4 bases. CDR3: CASVNTEAFF. In DNA, the CDR3 is TGTGCCTCGGTGAACACTGAAGCTTTCTTT.

Only one count was recorded for this clone. J is TRBJ1-1 and V is TRBV6-5; D perhaps matches TRBD1 (5 bases). The CDR3 loop spans 15 amino acids. Germline CDR1 MNHEY, CDR2 SVGAGI. The V end lost 6 bases, the J end lost 2 bases, and 16 bases lay between the germline ends. CDR3 bases: TGTGCCAGCAGCCCCCTGAGGGGTTTCAACACTGAAGCTTTCTTT. This gives the protein CASSPLRGFNTEAFF.

The chain uses TRBV6-5 and TRBJ1-2; no definite D call. Germline V gene sequence: CDR1 MNHEY, CDR2 SVGAGI. CDR3 size: 14 residues. Trimming took 6 bases from V and 8 from J, leaving 19 bases between them. The CDR3 reads CASSSSPYLGGYTF. In DNA, the CDR3 is TGTGCCAGCAGCTCTTCCCCTTACCTGGGAGGCTACACCTTC.

CDR3 DNA: TGTGCCAGCAGCCTCGCCGGGACAGGGTATGGCTACACCTTC. Translation gives CASSLAGTGYGYTF. The chain couples TRBV11-3 to TRBJ1-2, with 9 positions matching TRBD1. Germline V CDR1 and CDR2: SGHNT, YENEEA. J gave up 5 bases and V 5 bases, and 6 bases lay outside the gene matches. The CDR3 is 14 amino acids.

The V gene is TRBV7-2, the J gene TRBJ1-5; the D gene is possibly TRBD1 (5 bases). Germline-derived CDR1 and CDR2 are SGHTA and FQGNSA. Deletions cut 5 bases from V and 7 bases from J, with 15 bases between. The CDR3 has 14 residues. The CDR3 coding sequence is TGTGCCAGCAGCCCCAGCGGGGCGCGGCAGCCCCAGCATTTT. This sequence encodes CASSPSGARQPQHF.

This rearrangement joins TRBV21-1 to TRBJ1-5. TRBV21-1 is marked as a pseudogene. The CDR3 loop spans 13 amino acids. The CDR3 reads CASSKEEDQPQHF. CDR3 in DNA: TGTGCCAGCAGCAAAGAGGAGGATCAGCCCCAGCATTTT.